Listed here are 12 T cell receptor beta chains from one sample, sequenced in a study of blood T cell repertoires in COVID-19. This table comes from immunoSEQ multiplex PCR, and its TCRdb copy is limited to in-frame clones, with some not included. The sample has 300,000 to 350,000 clones, roughly 86% seen once; the top ten hold roughly a tenth. Sample: PBMCs or T cells enriched from blood (not recorded which). These TCRs come from a woman in her 30s who had recovered from COVID-19.

The genes are TRBV7-6 and TRBJ2-1; 14 bases are a match to TRBD2. CDR3 size: 20 residues. J lost 5 bases, V lost 2 bases, and 14 bases had no gene match. CDR1 and CDR2 (germline): SGHVS, FNYEAQ. The CDR3 sequence is CASSLPTSGRALLFNNEQFF. As DNA, the CDR3 is TGTGCCAGCAGCTTACCGACTAGCGGGAGGGCCCTTTTGTTCAACAATGAGCAGTTCTTC.

V is TRBV7-8 and J is TRBJ1-2; no clear D gene. Germline values: CDR1 SGHVS, CDR2 FQNEAQ. CDR3 length equals 13 residues. The V end was cut by 1 base, the J end by 5 bases, with 8 bases between. CDR3 DNA sequence: TGTGCCAGCAGCTTAGGGTTTAGATATGGCTACACCTTC. Amino acids: CASSLGFRYGYTF.

J is TRBJ2-3 and V is TRBV7-6; 13 positions agree with TRBD2. Germline V gene sequence: CDR1 SGHVS, CDR2 FNYEAQ. The CDR3 spans 20 residues. The V segment lost 0 bases and the J segment 0 bases; nucleotides outside the gene matches: 9. The CDR3 sequence is CASSLAPGLAGLLSTDTQYF. CDR3 nucleotides: TGTGCCAGCAGCTTAGCCCCGGGACTAGCGGGGTTGTTGAGCACAGATACGCAGTATTTT. Combining the CDR3 with reference TRBV7-6 and TRBJ2-3 gives the whole variable domain GAGVSQSPRYKVTKRGQDVALRCDPISGHVSLYWYRQALGQGPEFLTYFNYEAQQDKSGLPNDRFSAERPEGSISTLTIQRTEQRDSAMYRCASSLAPGLAGLLSTDTQYFGPGTRLTVL.

The table lists this clone with a count of one. The chain uses TRBV28 and TRBJ1-2, with D possibly TRBD1 on 6 matching bases. The V and J ends lost 8 bases and 4 bases respectively, with 20 bases between them. Germline V CDR1 and CDR2: MDHEN, SYDVKM. This CDR3 comprises 15 residues. The CDR3 reads CASEAPGGRSYGYTF. CDR3 coding DNA: TGTGCCAGCGAGGCCCCCGGGGGGCGAAGCTATGGCTACACCTTC.

The gene calls are TRBV11-2 and TRBJ2-1, with D unresolved. Per germline, CDR1 SGHAT and CDR2 FQNNGV. The CDR3 is 16 residues long. Trimming shortened V by 1 base and J by 3 bases, and 13 bases separated the two germline ends. This CDR3 reads CASSLGTGSIYNEQFF. CDR3 bases: TGTGCCAGCAGCTTAGGCACGGGTTCTATCTACAATGAGCAGTTCTTC. Variable domain in full (rest from reference TRBV11-2 and TRBJ2-1): EAGVAQSPRYKIIEKRQSVAFWCNPISGHATLYWYQQILGQGPKLLIQFQNNGVVDDSQLPKDRFSAERLKGVDSTLKIQPAKLEDSAVYLCASSLGTGSIYNEQFFGPGTRLTVL.

V is TRBV5-1 and J is TRBJ2-5; no definite D call. The CDR3 is made up of 15 amino acids. With 1 base removed from V and 0 bases from J, the gap between germline ends came to 10 bases. Germline lookup yields CDR1 SGHRS and CDR2 YFSETQ. CDR3 DNA sequence: TGCGCCAGCAGCTTGTGGAGTCCCGACCAAGAGACCCAGTACTTC. This translates into CASSLWSPDQETQYF.

J is TRBJ1-1 and V is TRBV18; tentatively, D is TRBD1 (5 bases). Germline V lookup: CDR1 KGHSH, CDR2 LQKENI. The V and J ends lost 6 bases and 1 base respectively, with 15 bases between them. The CDR3 length is 15 residues. The chain's CDR3 is CASSPKQVENTEAFF. The CDR3 DNA reads TGTGCCAGCTCGCCTAAACAGGTGGAGAACACTGAAGCTTTCTTT.

V is TRBV15 and J is TRBJ1-5; D possibly corresponds to TRBD1 (5 bases). CDR3 length: 14 residues. Germline lookup yields CDR1 LNHNV and CDR2 YYDKDF (reference sequence). V dropped 4 bases and J dropped 6 bases, with 13 bases sitting between them. The CDR3 loop reads CATSKSGQGQPQHF. DNA for the CDR3: TGTGCCACCAGCAAATCGGGTCAGGGTCAGCCCCAGCATTTT. Combining the CDR3 with reference TRBV15 and TRBJ1-5 gives the whole variable domain DAMVIQNPRYQVTQFGKPVTLSCSQTLNHNVMYWYQQKSSQAPKLLFHYYDKDFNNEADTPDNFQSRRPNTSFCFLDIRSPGLGDTAMYLCATSKSGQGQPQHFGDGTRLSIL.

This chain links TRBV1 with TRBJ2-7; the table names TRBD2, a call not compared with the DNA. TRBV1 is shown as a pseudogene. This CDR3 comprises 17 residues. In nucleotides, the CDR3 is TGCACCAGCAGCGTCCTCTCAAGGGCTAGCGGCTACTACGAGCAGTACTTC. Translation: CTSSVLSRASGYYEQYF.

The chain employs TRBV7-2 and TRBJ2-1, with 8 bases aligning to TRBD2. CDR3 length equals 13 residues. J was trimmed by 9 bases and V by 4 bases; bases with no gene match: 5. The germline V gene has CDR1 SGHTA and CDR2 FQGNSA. DNA of the CDR3: TGTGCCAGCAGCTCTACAGCGGGAGTTGAGCAGTTCTTC. This codes for CASSSTAGVEQFF.

This chain connects TRBV18 to TRBJ1-2; 10 bases fit TRBD1. The CDR3 runs to 16 residues. With 3 bases clipped from V and 3 bases from J, the junction kept 7 bases outside the gene matches. Germline V gives CDR1 KGHSH, CDR2 LQKENI. The CDR3 nucleotides read TGTGCCAGCTCACCGATGGGACAGGGGTACGACTATGGCTACACCTTC. Translated, it gives CASSPMGQGYDYGYTF.

The chain employs TRBV30 and TRBJ1-6; D remains ambiguous. CDR1 is GTSNPN, CDR2 SVGIG, per germline (reference sequence). V lost 3 bases, J lost 7 bases, and 7 bases lay in between. The CDR3 has 12 amino acids. The CDR3 loop reads CAWRTGNSPLHF. The DNA of the CDR3 is TGTGCCTGGAGGACGGGGAATTCACCCCTCCACTTT.